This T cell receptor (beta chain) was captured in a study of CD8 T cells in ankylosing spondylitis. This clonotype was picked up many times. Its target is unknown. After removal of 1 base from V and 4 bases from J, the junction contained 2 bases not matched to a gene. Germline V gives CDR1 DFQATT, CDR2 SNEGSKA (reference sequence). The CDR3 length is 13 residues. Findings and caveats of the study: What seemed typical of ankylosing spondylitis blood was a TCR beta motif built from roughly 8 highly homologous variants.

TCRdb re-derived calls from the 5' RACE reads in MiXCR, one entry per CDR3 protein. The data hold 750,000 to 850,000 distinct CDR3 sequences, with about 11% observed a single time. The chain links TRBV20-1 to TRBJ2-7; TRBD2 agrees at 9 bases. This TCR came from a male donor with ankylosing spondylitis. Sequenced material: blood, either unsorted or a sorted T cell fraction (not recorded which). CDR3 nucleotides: TGCAGTGCTAGAGTAGCGGGGGCTTACGAGCAGTACTTC. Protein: CSARVAGAYEQYF.